This T cell receptor (beta chain) was sequenced during a study of blood T cell repertoires in COVID-19 (TCRdb year 2020). Regarding the study in general: The collaborator samples originated in the United States, Italy and Spain and spanned the acute and convalescent phases of COVID-19. The repertoires were released in a freely available public database intended as a resource for research on the immune response to SARS-CoV-2. Where HLA class I and class II types were available, the types were taken from metadata supplied by the sample provider, not from assay-based typing. Nearly every sample came with metadata listing a de-identified subject ID, COVID-19 status, age in years and sex. The prospective study material was composed of cDNA or gDNA derived from T cells, B-cell-depleted T cells, or PBMCs. Deeply sampled blood TCRbeta repertoires from subjects exposed to, actively infected with, or recovered from COVID-19 were included in the dataset. Samples came from the ongoing ImmuneRACE study (first 160 participants) plus 1,254 subjects from 6 global collaborators.

As to this clone: The specificity of this receptor is unknown. No base-level quality is on record; no much larger clone is a single base apart.

One collaborating source in Seattle enrolled patients while the patients were actively infected and followed the patients over time throughout the course of disease. Each collaborating institution followed its own protocols to collect whole blood in K2EDTA tubes. For TCRbeta analysis, collaborators shipped samples as frozen whole blood, isolated PBMCs, or DNA extracted from either of those sample types. CDR3 length: 11 amino acids, cysteine to phenylalanine. Only the CDR3 part of the read is kept: 33 bases, read in frame from the first base. V is shortened by 11 bases, J by 2 bases, and the region joining them spans 9 bases. Taken from the germline V gene (reference sequence), the CDR1 and CDR2 loops are LNHDA and SQIVND. The research as a whole found: Clinical and demographic metadata were provided uncurated, with the amount varying by source and participant.

The immunoSEQ Assay, a bias-controlled multiplex PCR, was used to amplify TCRbeta CDR3 regions from genomic DNA. As for the authors' bioinformatics: Within the assay, amplification of reference gene primers was used to estimate how many nucleated cells each sample contained. To quantify the absolute abundance of each unique TCRbeta CDR3 rearrangement, sequence reads were collapsed and filtered. For each sample, productive Simpson clonality was calculated as the square root of Simpson's diversity index over productive rearrangements. In TCRdb, the immuneACCESS table is reduced to in-frame sequences with V and J assigned. These tables do not hold every clone; where another copy was compared, an unresolved V gene accounts for under half, and the others remain unexplained. V and J calls and clone size are copied from that table; D and trimming were computed from the DNA. This sample gives 250,000 to 300,000 clones in total; less than 90% of them show up just once. The ten largest clones represent around 13% of the sample.

This clonotype was obtained from a woman aged 70-85 years with COVID-19, enrolled during active disease. The V gene is TRBV19 and the J gene is TRBJ2-5, and perhaps TRBD2 as D gene, on 6 matching bases. The sample comprised peripheral blood. The CDR3 protein: CAAGRQETQYF. DNA sequence: TGTGCCGCGGGGAGACAAGAGACCCAGTACTTC.